The clone carrying this T cell receptor beta chain came up many times. The antigen is unknown. A single record per CDR3 protein comes from TCRdb applying MiXCR to the 5' RACE reads. The table includes 200,000 to 300,000 distinct CDR3 sequences, 15% to 17% detected once. The record originates from a study of T-cell memory formation after mild COVID-19. General study findings and limits: Mainly CM and EM harbored the contracting CD4+ clones; mainly EMRA harbored the CD8+ ones. Among clones peaking at day 37 in the second wave, SARS-CoV-2 specificity remained unconfirmed. Contracting clones, day 15 to 85, had balanced CD4/CD8, and later expanders favored CD4+.

Germline assignment: CDR1 SEHNR and CDR2 FQNEAQ (reference sequence). The V gene lost 6 bases and the J gene lost 4 bases, with 13 bases spanning the gap. This CDR3 is 14 amino acids long. Sequencing was performed on PBMCs or a T cell subset sorted from them (not recorded which). This clonotype originated in an adult woman who had mild COVID-19 (a few samples of this study predate the infection). Cell type and time point are not known. The chain carries TRBV7-9 and TRBJ2-1; TRBD1 might be the D (6 bases). The CDR3 coding sequence is TGTGCCAGCAGTTATAAACAGGGATACAATGAGCAGTTCTTC. It yields the protein CASSYKQGYNEQFF.